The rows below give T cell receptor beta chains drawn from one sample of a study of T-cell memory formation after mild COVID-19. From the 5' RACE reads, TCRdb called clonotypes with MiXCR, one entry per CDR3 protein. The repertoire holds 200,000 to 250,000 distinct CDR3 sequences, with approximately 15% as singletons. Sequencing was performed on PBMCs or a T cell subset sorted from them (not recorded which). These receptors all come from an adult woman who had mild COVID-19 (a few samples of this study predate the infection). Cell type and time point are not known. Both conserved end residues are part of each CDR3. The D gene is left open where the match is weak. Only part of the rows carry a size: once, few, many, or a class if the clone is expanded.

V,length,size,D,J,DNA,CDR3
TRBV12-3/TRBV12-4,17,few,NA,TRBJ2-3,TGTGCCAGCAGTTGGGGAGGCACTCGGTTTGGGACAGATACGCAGTATTTT,CASSWGGTRFGTDTQYF
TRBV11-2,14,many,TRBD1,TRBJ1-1,TGTGCCAGCAGCTTTGACAGGGGGCTTACTGAAGCTTTCTTT,CASSFDRGLTEAFF
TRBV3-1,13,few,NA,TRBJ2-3,TGTGCCAGCAGCCTTGTAGCGGGACAGGGACAGTATTTT,CASSLVAGQGQYF
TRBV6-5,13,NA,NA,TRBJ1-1,TGTGCCAGCAGTTACCGGCAGGGAGGTGAAGCTTTCTTT,CASSYRQGGEAFF
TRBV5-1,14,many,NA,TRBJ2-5,TGCGCCAGCAGCGCGGGGACCGGCGAGGAGACCCAGTACTTC,CASSAGTGEETQYF
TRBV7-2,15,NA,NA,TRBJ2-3,TGTGCCAGCAGCTTAGTAGTCTTAAGCACAGATACGCAGTATTTT,CASSLVVLSTDTQYF
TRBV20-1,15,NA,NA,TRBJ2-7,TGCAGTGCTTCAGGAGGACTTCCCAGTTTTTACGAGCAGTACTTC,CSASGGLPSFYEQYF
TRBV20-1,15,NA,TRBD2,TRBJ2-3,TGCAGTGCTAGAGTTGTAGCGGGAGGGTCGAATACGCAGTATTTT,CSARVVAGGSNTQYF
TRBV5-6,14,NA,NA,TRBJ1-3,TGTGCCAGCAGCTTGGGACGGATTGGAAACACCATATATTTT,CASSLGRIGNTIYF
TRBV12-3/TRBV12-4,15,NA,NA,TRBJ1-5,TGTGCCAGCAGTCGTGGGGATTCGGGCAATCAGCCCCAGCATTTT,CASSRGDSGNQPQHF
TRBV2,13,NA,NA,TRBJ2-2,TGTGCCAGCAGACCCCAGGACACCGGGGAGCTGTTTTTT,CASRPQDTGELFF
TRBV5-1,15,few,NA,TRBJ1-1,TGCGCCAGCAGCTTGGAGACAGGCCGACAGCGTTCAGCTTTCTTT,CASSLETGRQRSAFF
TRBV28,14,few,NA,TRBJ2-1,TGTGCCAGCAGCCCTGTGGCTTCTACGAATGAGCAGTTCTTC,CASSPVASTNEQFF
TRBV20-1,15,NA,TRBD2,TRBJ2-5,TGCAGTGCTAGAGATGGGACTAGCGGGGAAGAGACCCAGTACTTC,CSARDGTSGEETQYF
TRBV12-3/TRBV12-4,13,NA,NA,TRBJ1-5,TGTGCCAGCAGCTATGGGACCGACCAGCCCCAGCATTTT,CASSYGTDQPQHF
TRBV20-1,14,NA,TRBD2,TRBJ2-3,TGCAGTGCCCCTCTAGCGGGGGGGCCAGATACGCAGTATTTT,CSAPLAGGPDTQYF
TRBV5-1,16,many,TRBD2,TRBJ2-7,TGCGCCAGCAGCTTGGCCCCGGGGGACTACAACTACGAGCAGTACTTC,CASSLAPGDYNYEQYF
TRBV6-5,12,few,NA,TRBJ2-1,TGTGCCAGCAGTCCAACGGGGTATGAGCAGTTCTTC,CASSPTGYEQFF
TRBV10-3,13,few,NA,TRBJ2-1,TGTGCCATCAGTGGTCGACTCTACAATGAGCAGTTCTTC,CAISGRLYNEQFF
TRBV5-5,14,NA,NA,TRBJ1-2,TGTGCCAGCAGCTTGGAGTGGATTCAGAATGGCTACACCTTC,CASSLEWIQNGYTF
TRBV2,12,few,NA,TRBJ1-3,TGTGCCAGCAGTGAGGGGCAGTACACCATATATTTT,CASSEGQYTIYF
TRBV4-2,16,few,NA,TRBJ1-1,TGTGCCAGCAGCCTAGACGCCACAGGGAAGAACACTGAAGCTTTCTTT,CASSLDATGKNTEAFF
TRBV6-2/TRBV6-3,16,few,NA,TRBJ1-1,TGTGCCAGCAGTTACTCTTCCCGGGCTAGGGCCACGGAAGCTTTCTTT,CASSYSSRARATEAFF
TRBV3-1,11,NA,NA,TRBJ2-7,TGTGCCAGCAGCATAACCAACGAGCAGTACTTC,CASSITNEQYF
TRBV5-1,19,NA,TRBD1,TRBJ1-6,TGCGCCAGCAGCTCGCGAGGGACAGGGAGAAGCTCCTATAATTCACCCCTCCACTTT,CASSSRGTGRSSYNSPLHF
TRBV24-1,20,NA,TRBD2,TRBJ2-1,TGTGCCACCAGTGATTCGCGGAGCGGGAGGGCCGGGAGCTCCTACAATGAGCAGTTCTTC,CATSDSRSGRAGSSYNEQFF
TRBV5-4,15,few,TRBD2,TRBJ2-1,TGTGCCAGCAGCTCTCCGGGACTAGCCTACAATGAGCAGTTCTTC,CASSSPGLAYNEQFF
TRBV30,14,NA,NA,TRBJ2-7,TGTGCCTGGAGTACGAGGGGTAACTCCTACGAGCAGTACTTC,CAWSTRGNSYEQYF
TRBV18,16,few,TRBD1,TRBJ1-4,TGTGCCAGCTCACCCCGACAGGGCAGAAGGAATGAAAAACTGTTTTTT,CASSPRQGRRNEKLFF
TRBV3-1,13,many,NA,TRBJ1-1,TGTGCCAGCAGCACAACCTTGAACACTGAAGCTTTCTTT,CASSTTLNTEAFF
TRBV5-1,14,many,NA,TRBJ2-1,TGCGCCAGCAGCTTGGGGGCCACATGGAATGAGCAGTTCTTC,CASSLGATWNEQFF
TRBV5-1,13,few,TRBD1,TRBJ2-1,TGCGCCAGCAAGGTGGACAGGGCTATTGAGCAGTTCTTC,CASKVDRAIEQFF
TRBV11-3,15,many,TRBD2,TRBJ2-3,TGTGCCAGCAGCTTCATCGGGGCGGGAGGAGATACGCAGTATTTT,CASSFIGAGGDTQYF
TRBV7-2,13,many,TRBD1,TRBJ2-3,TGTGCCAGCAGCCTGGGGACAGGGGATACGCAGTATTTT,CASSLGTGDTQYF
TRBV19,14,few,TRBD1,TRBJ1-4,TGTGCCAGTCAGACAGGGGCTGCTAATGAAAAACTGTTTTTT,CASQTGAANEKLFF
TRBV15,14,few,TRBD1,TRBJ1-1,TGTGCCACCAGCAGGGACGTGACAGGGACTGAAGCTTTCTTT,CATSRDVTGTEAFF
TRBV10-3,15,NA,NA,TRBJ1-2,TGTGCCATCAGTGCAGCAGGGAATAGCCAATATGGCTACACCTTC,CAISAAGNSQYGYTF
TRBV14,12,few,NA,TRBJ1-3,TGTGCCAGCAGCCAGGGGGTAGACACCATATATTTT,CASSQGVDTIYF
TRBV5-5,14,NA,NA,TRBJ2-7,TGTGCCAGCAGCTTAGGTCTATTAAACTACGAGCAGTACTTC,CASSLGLLNYEQYF
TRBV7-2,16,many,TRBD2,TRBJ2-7,TGTGCCAGCAGCCAACTAGCGGGAGGGCCGAGGTACGAGCAGTACTTC,CASSQLAGGPRYEQYF
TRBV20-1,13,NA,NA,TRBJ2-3,TGCAGTGCATGGGGGGATAGCACAGATACGCAGTATTTT,CSAWGDSTDTQYF
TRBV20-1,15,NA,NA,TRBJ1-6,TGCAGTGCTAGAGATCGGTTGGGTTGGAATTCACCCCTCCACTTT,CSARDRLGWNSPLHF
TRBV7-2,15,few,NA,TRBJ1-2,TGTGCCAGCAGTAACTACCTCGAGGGAGCAAATGGCTACACCTTC,CASSNYLEGANGYTF
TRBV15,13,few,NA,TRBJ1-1,TGTGCCACCAGCAGAGCAGGGAGGTCTGAAGCTTTCTTT,CATSRAGRSEAFF
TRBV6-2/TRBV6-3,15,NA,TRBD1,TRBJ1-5,TGTGCCAGCAGCCGACAGGGGGCGAGCAATCAGCCCCAGCATTTT,CASSRQGASNQPQHF
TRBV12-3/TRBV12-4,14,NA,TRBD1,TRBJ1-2,TGTGCCAGCAGTTTAGTCTCAGGGGGATATGGCTACACCTTC,CASSLVSGGYGYTF
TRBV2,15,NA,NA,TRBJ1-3,TGTGCCAGCAGTGAAAGGAGCGACCCTGGAAACACCATATATTTT,CASSERSDPGNTIYF
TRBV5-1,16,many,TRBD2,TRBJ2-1,TGCGCCAGCAGCTTCCTGGGGGGGAGATCCTACAATGAGCAGTTCTTC,CASSFLGGRSYNEQFF
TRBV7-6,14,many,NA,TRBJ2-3,TGTGCCAGCAGCCCCGGGACTTACACAGATACGCAGTATTTT,CASSPGTYTDTQYF
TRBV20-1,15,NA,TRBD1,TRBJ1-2,TGCAGTGCTAGAGCCCGGACAGGGGGCGGGTATGGCTACACCTTC,CSARARTGGGYGYTF
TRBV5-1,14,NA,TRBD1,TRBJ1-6,TGCGCCAGCAGCTTGGAGACAGGGGTCTCACCCCTCCACTTT,CASSLETGVSPLHF
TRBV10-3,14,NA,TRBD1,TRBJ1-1,TGTGCCATCAGTGAGACAGGGGGGAACACTGAAGCTTTCTTT,CAISETGGNTEAFF
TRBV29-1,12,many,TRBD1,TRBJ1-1,TGCAGCTCCCGGACAGGAGGTACTGAAGCTTTCTTT,CSSRTGGTEAFF
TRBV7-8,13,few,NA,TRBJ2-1,TGTGCCAGCAGCTTAGGGGCCCCGACAGAGCAGTTCTTC,CASSLGAPTEQFF
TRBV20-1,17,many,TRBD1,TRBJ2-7,TGCAGTGCTAGAGATCTGGGACAGGGGGCAATTTCCTACGAGCAGTACTTC,CSARDLGQGAISYEQYF
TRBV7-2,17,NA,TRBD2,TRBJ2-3,TGTGCCAGCAGCGGACTAGCGGGGGGGCCCAGCACAGATACGCAGTATTTT,CASSGLAGGPSTDTQYF
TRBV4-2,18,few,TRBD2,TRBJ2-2,TGTGCCAGCAGCCAAGACGGGACTAGCGGGGGCCCCACCGGGGAGCTGTTTTTT,CASSQDGTSGGPTGELFF